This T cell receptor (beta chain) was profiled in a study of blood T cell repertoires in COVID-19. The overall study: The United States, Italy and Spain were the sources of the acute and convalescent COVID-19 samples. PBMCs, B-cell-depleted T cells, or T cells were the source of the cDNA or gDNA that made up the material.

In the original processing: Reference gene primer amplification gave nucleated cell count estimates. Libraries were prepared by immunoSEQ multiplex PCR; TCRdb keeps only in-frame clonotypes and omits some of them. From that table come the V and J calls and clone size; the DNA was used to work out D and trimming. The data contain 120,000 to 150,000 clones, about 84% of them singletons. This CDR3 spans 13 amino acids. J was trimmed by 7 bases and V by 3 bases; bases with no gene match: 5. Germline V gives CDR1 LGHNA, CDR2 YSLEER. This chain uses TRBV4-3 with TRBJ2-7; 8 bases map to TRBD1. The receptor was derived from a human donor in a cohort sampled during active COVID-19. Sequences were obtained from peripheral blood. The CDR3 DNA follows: TGCGCCAGCAGCCACCCCGGGACAGGAGAGCAGTACTTC. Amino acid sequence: CASSHPGTGEQYF.